The 2 T cell receptor beta chains below come from one sample, sequenced in a study of monozygotic twins with inflammatory bowel disease. TCRdb reprocessed the 5' RACE reads, with one entry per CDR3 protein and no DNA. Recorded here are 350,000 to 400,000 distinct CDR3 sequences; the top ten clones represent 2% to 3%. Source material: blood. These receptors all come from a human donor with ulcerative colitis or Crohn's disease, or a healthy co-twin of an affected twin (not recorded which).

The rearrangement joins TRBV20-1 to TRBJ2-3. Germline CDR1 reads DFQATT; CDR2 reads SNEGSKA (reference sequence). The CDR3 runs 14 residues. CDR3 amino acids: CSARAPIDTDTQYF.

The J gene is TRBJ1-5, the V gene TRBV20-1. CDR3 length equals 14 residues. The germline CDR1 and CDR2 sequences are DFQATT and SNEGSKA (reference sequence). CDR3 sequence: CSARVDLSNQPQHF.